This record covers a single T cell receptor beta chain. These data originate in a study of cytomegalovirus exposure and HLA in healthy donors. Assay used: immunoSEQ multiplex PCR; TCRdb lists only in-frame clones, some missing. The repertoire holds about 200,000 clones, with roughly 77% as singletons. V lost 3 bases, J lost 9 bases, and 12 bases stayed unmatched. This CDR3 has 16 amino acids. Germline CDR1 LNHDA, CDR2 SQIVND (reference sequence). The source is a woman in her 30s in good health and CMV-seronegative. The V and J genes are TRBV19 and TRBJ2-1, with TRBD2 identical over 9 bases. The specimen sequenced was PBMCs. As DNA, the CDR3 is TGTGCCAGTAGTATTCCCTCTAGCGGGGCCCGGGTTGAGCAGTTCTTC. Translation: CASSIPSSGARVEQFF.